The subject of this entry is one TCR beta chain. Its antigen is unidentified. The sample belongs to a study of vaccination effects on CD4 cells after COVID-19. On the study more broadly: Each participant was administered two doses of either the BNT162b2 or the mRNA-1273 vaccine.

Sequencing was preceded by expansion of antigen-specific CD4+ T cells with viral peptide pools in the ViraFEST assay. Once cultured for around 11 days, the cells underwent separation to obtain CD4+ T cells. The healthy vaccine recipients, who had no prior SARS-CoV-2 infection, showed negative nucleocapsid antibodies. Half of the medium was exchanged for IL-2 medium on both days 3 and 7. TCRdb keeps only in-frame clones here, not all; method: immunoSEQ multiplex PCR. The table includes tens of thousands of clones, 80% detected once. The CDR3 runs to 12 residues. Germline values: CDR1 SGHNT, CDR2 YYREEE (reference sequence). V was cut by 4 bases and J by 8 bases, with 12 bases left in between.

The sequenced sample was CD4+ T cells from PBMCs cultured with SARS-CoV-2 spike peptides, obtained before COVID-19 vaccination. The source of this sequence is a human donor who received a COVID-19 vaccine. This rearrangement joins TRBV5-4 to TRBJ1-2, with D maybe TRBD1 (5 bases). CDR3 sequence (DNA): TGTGCCAGCAGCCCCTCGCAGGGCGGCTACACCTTC. Its protein product is CASSPSQGGYTF.